The following is a TCR beta chain sequence with its context. This CDR3 contains 15 residues. With V trimmed by 5 bases and J by 2 bases, 8 bases remained unmatched. The germline gives CDR1 LGHNA, CDR2 YSLEER. Data came from immunoSEQ multiplex PCR; TCRdb stores just in-frame clones and leaves some out. This table holds around 69,000 clones, 85% to 95% found once. This sample was taken from a study of T cell changes during pregnancy in multiple sclerosis. This specimen consisted of peripheral blood, obtained in the third trimester of pregnancy. The source of this sequence is a female donor in good health, enrolled as a control in a pregnancy study. This chain connects TRBV4-3 to TRBJ2-5; 7 bases align to TRBD2. For the CDR3, the DNA is TGCGCCAGCAGCAGAGGAAAACTAGCGCAAGAGACCCAGTACTTC. Its protein is CASSRGKLAQETQYF.